The 25 T cell receptor beta chains below come from one sample, sequenced in a study of blood T cell repertoires in COVID-19. Sequencing used immunoSEQ multiplex PCR; TCRdb keeps in-frame clones, though not all of them. This sample has about 94,000 clones, with around 67% found just once. Input material: peripheral blood. These receptors all stem from a man between 65 and 79 years old with COVID-19, enrolled during active disease.

V usage is TRBV3-1 (or the pseudogene TRBV3-2) and J usage is TRBJ2-1, with TRBD2 matching over 7 bases. The J segment lost 8 bases and the V segment lost 2 bases, leaving 27 bases of the junction unmatched. The CDR3 runs to 21 residues. From germline, CDR1 is LGHDT and CDR2 YNNKEL (reference sequence). CDR3 in DNA: TGTGCCAGCAGCCAACGTCACCCCGGTAGTAGCGGGTTTTCCCGGGGGGATGAGCAGTTCTTC. It codes for CASSQRHPGSSGFSRGDEQFF.

The V gene is TRBV12-3 or TRBV12-4, the J gene TRBJ1-4, with D hard to call. Deletions cut 6 bases from V and 8 bases from J, with 13 bases between. This CDR3 contains 13 residues. CDR3 nucleotide sequence: TGTGCCAGCAGCCCCCAGGCCCCAGAAAAACTGTTTTTT. Translation: CASSPQAPEKLFF.

This chain joins TRBV5-4 and TRBJ2-7, with 8 bases fitting TRBD1. The CDR3 length is 14 residues. With 0 bases clipped from V and 7 bases from J, the junction kept 6 bases outside the gene matches. Germline lookup yields CDR1 SGHNT and CDR2 YYREEE (reference sequence). CDR3 sequence reads: CASSLEDRVPEQYF. DNA for the CDR3: TGTGCCAGCAGCTTGGAGGACAGGGTACCTGAGCAGTACTTC. The variable domain in full, completed from reference TRBV5-4 and TRBJ2-7, reads ETGVTQSPTHLIKTRGQQVTLRCSSQSGHNTVSWYQQALGQGPQFIFQYYREEENGRGNFPPRFSGLQFPNYSSELNVNALELDDSALYLCASSLEDRVPEQYFGPGTRLTVT.

V and J are TRBV7-2 and TRBJ1-6; D is ambiguous. V was pared by 8 bases and J by 0 bases, with 17 bases between. CDR1 is SGHTA, CDR2 FQGNSA, per germline. This CDR3 contains 17 residues. The CDR3 coding sequence is TGTGCCAGCTACCGTGTAGGGAGAAGCTCCTATAATTCACCCCTCCACTTT. Its protein product is CASYRVGRSSYNSPLHF.

The chain combines TRBV21-1 with TRBJ2-7; the table's D call of TRBD1 was not tested on the DNA. TRBV21-1 is a pseudogene locus. This CDR3 region has 13 residues. The CDR3 DNA reads as TGTGCCAGCAGCGAACAGGGGGCCAACGAGCAGTACTTC. Residues: CASSEQGANEQYF.

The chain links TRBV21-1 to TRBJ2-7; the D call of TRBD2 is as the table states it, not checked on the DNA. TRBV21-1 counts as a pseudogene. CDR3 size: 14 residues. The CDR3 coding sequence is TGTGCCAGCAGGAATGGAATAAGACGGGACGAGCAGTACTTC. Its translation is CASRNGIRRDEQYF.

J is TRBJ1-2 and V is TRBV19; 7 bases line up with TRBD1. The CDR3 has 11 amino acids. The germline V gene has CDR1 LNHDA and CDR2 SQIVND (reference sequence). The junction had 3 bases not matched to a gene; V was cut back by 6 bases and J by 8 bases. The CDR3 spells CASSTGVGYTF. CDR3 DNA sequence: TGTGCCAGTAGCACAGGGGTCGGCTACACCTTC.

This clone was detected only once. V usage is TRBV5-1 and J usage is TRBJ2-7; TRBD1 matches at 7 bases. CDR1 is SGHRS and CDR2 is YFSETQ in the germline V gene. V was pared by 3 bases and J by 3 bases, with 3 bases of the junction left unmatched. CDR3 length: 13 amino acids. This CDR3 reads CASSSRTGYEQYF. CDR3 coding DNA: TGCGCCAGCAGCTCCAGGACAGGCTACGAGCAGTACTTC.

The gene calls are TRBV21-1 and TRBJ1-2; the D call TRBD1 from the table was never checked on the DNA. TRBV21-1 counts as a pseudogene. The CDR3 totals 16 residues. In nucleotides, the CDR3 is TGTGCCAGCAGCAAAGAGGCCTTGGGGCCGAGGACAGTCTACACCTTC. It codes for CASSKEALGPRTVYTF.

In this sample, this clone turned up many times. This chain uses TRBV28 with TRBJ1-1; D ambiguous. Between the trimmed V and J ends, which lost 7 bases and 4 bases, there was a span of 16 bases. Per the germline V gene, CDR1 is MDHEN and CDR2 is SYDVKM. The CDR3 covers 14 residues. The CDR3 coding sequence is TGTGCCAGCAAAGGTCGCGTAGGAGCCACTGAAGCTTTCTTT. Translating gives CASKGRVGATEAFF. Full variable domain (remainder filled in from reference TRBV28 and TRBJ1-1): DVKVTQSSRYLVKRTGEKVFLECVQDMDHENMFWYRQDPGLGLRLIYFSYDVKMKEKGDIPEGYSVSREKKERFSLILESASTNQTSMYLCASKGRVGATEAFFGQGTRLTVV.

CDR3 DNA: TGTGCCAGCAGTTTAGCGAAGACAGGGGGGTCCTACAATGAGCAGTTCTTC. It translates to CASSLAKTGGSYNEQFF. The chain combines TRBV28 with TRBJ2-1; the match to TRBD1 covers 9 bases. The trim removed 2 bases at V and 1 base at J, leaving 6 bases unmatched. Germline V CDR1 and CDR2: MDHEN, SYDVKM. The CDR3 contains 17 residues.

This chain uses TRBV2 with TRBJ2-3; 11 bases line up with TRBD2. Trimming took 3 bases from V and 2 from J; bases not matched to a gene: 4. Germline V CDR1 and CDR2: SNHLY, FYNNEI. The CDR3 sequence is 16 residues long. The DNA for the CDR3 is TGTGCCAGCAGTGACCTAGCGGGAGGCCCCACAGATACGCAGTATTTT. Protein sequence: CASSDLAGGPTDTQYF.

The V call is TRBV4-3, the J call TRBJ2-5, with TRBD2 matching over 7 bases. Germline values: CDR1 LGHNA, CDR2 YSLEER. Losses at the gene ends were 0 bases for V and 5 bases for J; bases not matched to a gene: 9. The length of the CDR3 is 16 residues. CDR3 nucleotide sequence: TGCGCCAGCAGCCAAGATCTGGCGGGAGCGGGGGAGACCCAGTACTTC. It encodes CASSQDLAGAGETQYF.

The gene calls are TRBV19 and TRBJ1-5, with D possibly matching TRBD1 (6 bases). This CDR3 is built from 18 residues. Germline V gene lookup returns CDR1 LNHDA and CDR2 SQIVND (reference sequence). V was cut by 2 bases and J by 0 bases, with 17 bases left in between. Written as DNA, the CDR3 is TGTGCCAGTAGTATATTCCTTCTCAAGGACAGTAGCAATCAGCCCCAGCATTTT. Its protein is CASSIFLLKDSSNQPQHF.

The genes are TRBV24-1 and TRBJ2-5; a weak D match, TRBD1 (6 bases). The CDR3 totals 13 residues. From germline, CDR1 is KGHDR and CDR2 SFDVKD. Between the trimmed V and J ends, which lost 6 bases and 5 bases, there was a span of 12 bases. CDR3 nucleotides: TGTGCCACCAGTCCAGGACAGTCCGAGACCCAGTACTTC. This encodes CATSPGQSETQYF.

The J gene is TRBJ2-7, the V gene TRBV28, with D tentatively TRBD1 (5 bases). Between the trimmed V and J ends, which lost 6 bases and 0 bases, there was a span of 21 bases. The CDR3 runs 17 residues. The V gene's germline CDR1 is MDHEN and CDR2 SYDVKM. This chain's CDR3 is CASSPPGGAPSSYEQYF. Here the CDR3 DNA reads TGTGCCAGCAGCCCCCCTGGTGGGGCGCCGAGCTCCTACGAGCAGTACTTC. Full variable domain (outside the CDR3, taken from reference TRBV28 and TRBJ2-7): DVKVTQSSRYLVKRTGEKVFLECVQDMDHENMFWYRQDPGLGLRLIYFSYDVKMKEKGDIPEGYSVSREKKERFSLILESASTNQTSMYLCASSPPGGAPSSYEQYFGPGTRLTVT.

The chain uses TRBV5-8 and TRBJ2-3, with 8 nucleotides matching TRBD2. Germline assignment: CDR1 SGHTS and CDR2 YDEGEE. The V and J ends lost 0 bases and 1 base, in that order; junction bases with no gene match: 7. The CDR3 spans 17 residues. The CDR3 sequence: CASSLGFAGGRTDTQYF. The CDR3 nucleotides read TGTGCCAGCAGCTTGGGTTTTGCGGGAGGACGCACAGATACGCAGTATTTT. Together with reference TRBV5-8 and TRBJ2-3, the CDR3 gives the full variable domain: EAGVTQSPTHLIKTRGQQATLRCSPISGHTSVYWYQQALGLGLQFLLWYDEGEERNRGNFPPRFSGRQFPNYSSELNVNALELEDSALYLCASSLGFAGGRTDTQYFGPGTRLTVL.

The gene calls are TRBV19 and TRBJ2-3; 11 nucleotides align to TRBD2. CDR3 length: 18 residues. In germline, CDR1 is LNHDA, CDR2 SQIVND (reference sequence). V lost 2 bases, J lost 2 bases, and 9 bases stayed unmatched. CDR3 sequence: CASSIMYGTSGPTDTQYF. DNA of the CDR3: TGTGCCAGTAGTATAATGTACGGGACTAGCGGCCCCACAGATACGCAGTATTTT. Full variable domain (rest looked up from reference TRBV19 and TRBJ2-3): DGGITQSPKYLFRKEGQNVTLSCEQNLNHDAMYWYRQDPGQGLRLIYYSQIVNDFQKGDIAEGYSVSREKKESFPLTVTSAQKNPTAFYLCASSIMYGTSGPTDTQYFGPGTRLTVL.

V is TRBV7-8 and J is TRBJ2-6, with 8 bases aligning to TRBD1. Per the germline V gene, CDR1 is SGHVS and CDR2 is FQNEAQ. The CDR3 extends over 18 amino acids. Losses at the gene ends were 7 bases for V and 1 base for J; bases not matched to a gene: 12. DNA for the CDR3: TGTGCCAGCACTCCCAGGGGGCGGGGAGGATCTGGGGCCAACGTCCTGACTTTC. This translates into CASTPRGRGGSGANVLTF.

This chain uses TRBV5-1 with TRBJ2-3; TRBD2 matches at 13 bases. The CDR3 contains 17 residues. Looked up from germline, CDR1 is SGHRS and CDR2 is YFSETQ. The V segment lost 4 bases and the J segment 4 bases; nucleotides outside the gene matches: 9. Here the CDR3 DNA reads TGCGCCAGCAGCCTCTTCGGGACTAGCGGGATCGCAGATACGCAGTATTTT. It codes for CASSLFGTSGIADTQYF.

The chain has TRBV18 and TRBJ1-1, with 8 bases matching TRBD1. J lost 2 bases, V lost 3 bases, and 5 bases had no gene match. CDR3 size: 15 residues. Germline loops: CDR1 KGHSH, CDR2 LQKENI. This CDR3 reads CASSPPTGANTEAFF. As DNA, the CDR3 is TGTGCCAGCTCACCCCCGACAGGGGCCAACACTGAAGCTTTCTTT.

The chain couples TRBV9 to TRBJ1-3; D remains unclear. V dropped 0 bases and J dropped 4 bases, with 14 bases sitting between them. CDR1 and CDR2 (germline): SGDLS, YYNGEE. This CDR3 is built from 16 residues. Here the CDR3 reads CASSVATSARGNTIYF. Written as DNA, the CDR3 is TGTGCCAGCAGCGTAGCTACCTCGGCGAGGGGAAACACCATATATTTT.

The chain combines TRBV9 with TRBJ2-7, with TRBD2 as a possible D gene (6 bases). This CDR3 region has 15 residues. Per the germline V gene, CDR1 is SGDLS and CDR2 is YYNGEE. V was pared by 0 bases and J by 2 bases, with 12 bases between. The CDR3 here is CASSVEGGGPYEQYF. CDR3 in DNA: TGTGCCAGCAGCGTAGAGGGAGGAGGGCCCTACGAGCAGTACTTC.

The J gene is TRBJ2-2, the V gene TRBV2; weak D call: TRBD1 (5 bases). The germline gives CDR1 SNHLY, CDR2 FYNNEI. Trimming left V 5 bases short and J 0 bases short, with 13 bases between. CDR3 length equals 16 residues. Here the CDR3 DNA reads TGTGCCAGCAGTCAAGTAAGGGGTTCGAACACCGGGGAGCTGTTTTTT. Translation gives CASSQVRGSNTGELFF.

This chain connects TRBV24-1 to TRBJ2-3; D not resolved. Trimming left V 5 bases short and J 5 bases short, with 7 bases between. CDR3 length equals 12 residues. Germline-derived CDR1 and CDR2 are KGHDR and SFDVKD. This CDR3 is CATSGLGDTQYF. The CDR3 DNA reads as TGTGCCACCAGTGGTCTAGGAGATACGCAGTATTTT.